One sample yielded the 16 T cell receptor beta chains listed below, sequenced in a study of blood T cell repertoires in COVID-19. Produced via immunoSEQ multiplex PCR; TCRdb's table is partial and in-frame only. Of approximately 450,000 clones in the sample, about 85% are singletons; the top ten hold under 2%. Specimen: PBMCs or T cells enriched from blood (not recorded which). These receptors were taken from a woman between 18 and 29 years old with acute COVID-19.

In DNA, the CDR3 is TGTGCCAGCAGTTCCGGACAAGGAGTTGAAAAACTGTTTTTT. Translating gives CASSSGQGVEKLFF. The chain employs TRBV28 and TRBJ1-4, with D perhaps TRBD1 (5 bases). V was pared by 4 bases and J by 7 bases, with 13 bases between. From germline, CDR1 is MDHEN and CDR2 SYDVKM. CDR3 size: 14 residues.

The CDR3 coding sequence is TGTGCCACCAGCAGAGCCCCGACAGGGACCTCCTACGAGCAGTACTTC. It translates to CATSRAPTGTSYEQYF. This chain uses TRBV15 with TRBJ2-7; 7 bases align to TRBD1. The CDR3 is made up of 16 amino acids. Per the germline V gene, CDR1 is LNHNV and CDR2 is YYDKDF (reference sequence). Losses at the gene ends were 1 base for V and 0 bases for J; bases not matched to a gene: 6.

This clone showed up just a few times. This rearrangement joins TRBV5-1 to TRBJ2-3, with D possibly matching TRBD2 (5 bases). Germline V lookup: CDR1 SGHRS, CDR2 YFSETQ. This CDR3 has 14 amino acids. V was clipped by 5 bases and J by 0 bases, with 10 bases between them. The CDR3 sequence: CASSPRTSTDTQYF. CDR3 nucleotides: TGCGCCAGCAGTCCCAGGACTAGCACAGATACGCAGTATTTT.

This chain links TRBV5-5 with TRBJ2-7; maybe TRBD1 (5 bases). The CDR3 loop spans 13 amino acids. In germline, CDR1 is SGHKS, CDR2 YYEKEE (reference sequence). V was cut by 7 bases and J by 3 bases, with 14 bases left in between. The CDR3 region has the DNA TGTGCCAGCGCGTCAGGACACATCTACGAGCAGTACTTC. Amino acid sequence: CASASGHIYEQYF.

The rearrangement links TRBV6-2 or TRBV6-3 to TRBJ1-2; D is unclear. The length of the CDR3 is 15 residues. The V gene lost 6 bases and the J gene lost 8 bases, with 22 bases spanning the gap. Germline V gene data show CDR1 as MNHEY and CDR2 as SVGEGT. CDR3 amino acids: CASSLILSYGTGYTF. CDR3 coding DNA: TGTGCCAGCAGCCTAATCCTATCTTACGGTACGGGCTACACCTTC.

V gene TRBV7-9 combines with J gene TRBJ1-2; 9 positions match TRBD1. There are 12 residues in the CDR3. The V gene's germline CDR1 is SEHNR and CDR2 FQNEAQ (reference sequence). V gave up 1 base and J gave up 13 bases; unmatched junction bases: 4. The CDR3, as DNA: TGTGCCAGCAGCTTAGGGGACAGGGTCACCACCTTC. Its translation is CASSLGDRVTTF.

CDR3 nucleotide sequence: TGTGCCAGCAGTGAAAAGGGGCTCGTCACCCTCCACTTT. It translates to CASSEKGLVTLHF. The rearrangement links TRBV6-1 to TRBJ1-6, with D possibly TRBD1 on 5 matching bases. The CDR3 spans 13 residues. The V end was cut by 2 bases, the J end by 14 bases, with 13 bases between. The germline CDR1 and CDR2 sequences are MNHNS and SASEGT.

The chain is built from TRBV28 and TRBJ1-5; 11 nucleotides line up with TRBD1. Looked up from germline, CDR1 is MDHEN and CDR2 is SYDVKM. The V and J ends lost 8 bases and 7 bases, in that order; junction bases with no gene match: 13. This CDR3 comprises 16 residues. DNA for the CDR3: TGTGCCAGCCTAGGGTGGGACAGGGGGAACTTACAGCCCCAGCATTTT. This encodes CASLGWDRGNLQPQHF.

The V call is TRBV2, the J call TRBJ1-6; TRBD1 aligns across 12 bases. CDR3 length: 14 amino acids. V shed 7 bases, J shed 10 bases, and the junction held 5 bases outside the gene matches. In germline, CDR1 is SNHLY, CDR2 FYNNEI. The CDR3 protein is CASIRDRGPSPLHF. The CDR3 DNA reads as TGTGCCAGCATAAGGGACAGGGGGCCATCACCCCTCCACTTT.

The chain has TRBV9 and TRBJ1-2; 7 bases line up with TRBD1. This CDR3 spans 15 amino acids. After removal of 2 bases from V and 0 bases from J, the junction contained 4 bases not matched to a gene. Germline CDR1 and CDR2: SGDLS and YYNGEE. The chain's CDR3 is CASSVGTDTNYGYTF. For the CDR3, the DNA is TGTGCCAGCAGCGTGGGGACAGATACTAACTATGGCTACACCTTC. Full variable domain (rest looked up from reference TRBV9 and TRBJ1-2): DSGVTQTPKHLITATGQRVTLRCSPRSGDLSVYWYQQSLDQGLQFLIQYYNGEERAKGNILERFSAQQFPDLHSELNLSSLELGDSALYFCASSVGTDTNYGYTFGSGTRLTVV.

The CDR3 is CASSYYEQYF. In DNA form, the CDR3 reads TGTGCCAGCAGTTATTACGAGCAGTACTTC. J is TRBJ2-7 and V is TRBV2; the D is unclear. The germline gives CDR1 SNHLY, CDR2 FYNNEI. V lost 5 bases and J 4 bases, leaving 3 bases between the germline ends. The CDR3 contains 10 residues. The whole variable domain, remainder taken from reference TRBV2 and TRBJ2-7, is EPEVTQTPSHQVTQMGQEVILRCVPISNHLYFYWYRQILGQKVEFLVSFYNNEISEKSEIFDDQFSVERPDGSNFTLKIRSTKLEDSAMYFCASSYYEQYFGPGTRLTVT.

The chain couples TRBV12-5 to TRBJ1-2; 7 bases align to TRBD1. With V trimmed by 4 bases and J by 5 bases, 10 bases remained unmatched. The CDR3 has 15 residues. Germline V CDR1 and CDR2: LGHNT, FRNRAP. CDR3 amino acids: CASGSPGQSQYGYTF. The CDR3 DNA reads TGTGCTAGTGGTTCCCCGGGACAGAGTCAATATGGCTACACCTTC.

This clone was seen a few times. The gene calls are TRBV6-5 and TRBJ1-1, with a weak D call TRBD1 (6 bases). V dropped 0 bases and J dropped 5 bases, with 13 bases sitting between them. CDR1 is MNHEY, CDR2 SVGAGI, per germline. CDR3 length: 15 residues. The CDR3, as DNA: TGTGCCAGCAGTTACTCGAGGGGGGGTAAAACTGAAGCTTTCTTT. It codes for CASSYSRGGKTEAFF.

This clone has only one observation. The chain joins TRBV30 to TRBJ1-5; 7 bases are a match to TRBD1. J lost 7 bases, V lost 2 bases, and 8 bases had no gene match. CDR3 length: 14 residues. Germline V CDR1 and CDR2: GTSNPN, SVGIG (reference sequence). The CDR3, as DNA: TGTGCCTGGAGTCCCGGAGGGGGCGTCCAGCCCCAGCATTTT. Protein sequence: CAWSPGGGVQPQHF.

CDR3 sequence: CASGGKNPPDIQREGFISYNEQFF. DNA of the CDR3: TGCGCCAGCGGGGGAAAGAACCCTCCGGATATCCAGCGGGAGGGGTTTATCTCCTACAATGAGCAGTTCTTC. The genes are TRBV5-1 and TRBJ2-1; 10 positions match TRBD2. The CDR3 consists of 24 residues. The germline CDR1 and CDR2 sequences are SGHRS and YFSETQ. With V trimmed by 7 bases and J by 0 bases, 31 bases remained unmatched.

The rearrangement links TRBV14 to TRBJ2-7; D is perhaps TRBD2 (6 bases). Looked up from germline, CDR1 is SGHDN and CDR2 is FVKESK. The CDR3 totals 15 residues. Trimming cost V 1 base and J 9 bases, with 19 bases left between them. The CDR3 reads CASSQVWLAPEGQYF. Here the CDR3 DNA reads TGTGCCAGCAGCCAAGTGTGGCTAGCGCCCGAAGGGCAGTACTTC.